This T cell receptor (beta chain) was retrieved from a study of identical twins. Concerning this clonotype: What it binds is unknown.

The V gene lost 3 bases and the J gene lost 3 bases, with 11 bases spanning the gap. Germline V gene data show CDR1 as KGHSH and CDR2 as LQKENI. The CDR3 length is 14 residues. Study results and limitations: Instead of following the same donors, the conclusions were based on cross-sectional statistical analysis. Cord blood beta clonotypes that were abundant carried fewer insertions, and memory repertoires showed no such trend.

TCRdb reprocessed the 5' RACE reads with MiXCR, giving one entry per CDR3 protein. The sample holds about 520,000 distinct CDR3 sequences, around 20% seen once. The same data also went into a second study, on T cells expressing NK-cell markers. That work contributes: CD3+CD56+NKG2C+, CD3+CD56+NKG2C- and CD3+CD56-NKG2C+ T cells, once sorted, supplied the TCR beta repertoires. Several donors showed these clonotypes also leading the CD3+CD56-NKG2C+ fraction.

This sequence originates from a woman aged 18-29 years in good health. The source material was CD4+ T cells sorted from blood. The chain has TRBV18 and TRBJ2-5, with D tentatively TRBD2 (6 bases). DNA for the CDR3: TGTGCCAGCTCACCGGTGCGGGGAGAAGAGACCCAGTACTTC. It is translated as CASSPVRGEETQYF.